This T cell receptor beta chain was profiled in a study of blood T cell repertoires in COVID-19. Study-level background: In each case, the material was cDNA or gDNA derived from T cells, B-cell-depleted T cells, or PBMCs.

Methods used by the authors: Cell counts per sample came from amplifying reference gene primers. The assay was immunoSEQ multiplex PCR, and TCRdb's table has in-frame clones only and misses some. V, J and clone size are those of that table, while D and trimming were read from the DNA. The table has 410,000 or so clones, 80% to 90% seen once; the top ten hold more than 1.4%. The J segment lost 8 bases and the V segment lost 6 bases, leaving 9 bases of the junction unmatched. From germline, CDR1 is MNHEY and CDR2 SVGAGI. This CDR3 has 15 residues. The clonotype comes from a woman in her 30s with active or convalescent COVID-19. The sequencing sample was made of peripheral blood. The chain employs TRBV6-5 and TRBJ1-6, with 8 bases aligning to TRBD1. CDR3 DNA sequence: TGTGCCAGCAGCTCCCGGACAGGGTCGGATTCACCCCTCCACTTT. It codes for CASSSRTGSDSPLHF.